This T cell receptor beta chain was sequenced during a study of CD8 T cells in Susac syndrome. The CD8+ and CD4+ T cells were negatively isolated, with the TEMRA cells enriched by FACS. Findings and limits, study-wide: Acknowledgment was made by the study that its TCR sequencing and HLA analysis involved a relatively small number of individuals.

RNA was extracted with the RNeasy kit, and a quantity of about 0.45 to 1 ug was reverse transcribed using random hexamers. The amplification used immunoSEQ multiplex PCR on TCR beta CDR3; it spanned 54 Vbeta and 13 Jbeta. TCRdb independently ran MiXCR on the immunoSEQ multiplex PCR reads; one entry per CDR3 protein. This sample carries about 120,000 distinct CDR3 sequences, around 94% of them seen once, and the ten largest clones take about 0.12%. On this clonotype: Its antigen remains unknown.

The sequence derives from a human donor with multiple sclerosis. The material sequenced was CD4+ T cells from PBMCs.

The CDR3 sequence: CASSYPRTSGRPQETQYF. The CDR3 coding sequence is TGTGCCAGCAGTTACCCCCGGACTAGCGGGCGTCCTCAAGAGACCCAGTACTTC. The rearrangement uses TRBV6-5 and TRBJ2-5; TRBD2 matches at 11 bases. CDR1 is MNHEY, CDR2 SVGAGI, per germline. This CDR3 has 18 amino acids. The ends lost 2 bases at V and 2 bases at J; junction bases unmatched: 10.